Listed below are T cell receptor beta chains from one sample, sequenced in a study of Ad26.COV2.S vaccination and SARS-CoV-2 variants. Sequencing was performed with immunoSEQ multiplex PCR; in TCRdb, only in-frame clones are kept and a portion is missing. In the table there are about 680,000 clones, more than 80% of which are singletons. The input for sequencing was peripheral blood, taken in a trial of Ad26.COV2.S vaccine versus placebo. The receptor set was obtained from a person aged 18-65 years who received the Ad26.COV2.S COVID-19 vaccine or a placebo. Each CDR3 is given without its conserved first and last residue.

j_call | v_call | cdr3_length | cdr3_aa
TRBJ2-7 | TRBV5-6 | 13 | ASSLVVTATYEQY
TRBJ2-7 | TRBV27 | 14 | ASSLDGAGWMYEQY
TRBJ1-3 | TRBV29-1 | 10 | SVQKSGNTIY
TRBJ2-4 | TRBV4-1 | 13 | ASSQGSGAGPIQY
TRBJ1-5 | TRBV6-2/TRBV6-3 | 10 | ASSLLSGPQH
TRBJ2-1 | TRBV7-8 | 12 | ASSLWESHNEQF
TRBJ2-7 | TRBV7-2 | 17 | ASSLENFRPSGPSYEQY
TRBJ1-1 | TRBV12-3/TRBV12-4 | 11 | ASSLGGLTEAF
TRBJ2-5 | TRBV18 | 12 | ASSNNGLGETQY
TRBJ1-1 | TRBV5-4 | 11 | ASSLSGGTEAF
TRBJ2-3 | TRBV27 | 17 | ASSSSPHSGRAPTDTQY
TRBJ2-5 | TRBV18 | 14 | ASSPRDGAGQETQY
TRBJ2-6 | TRBV6-5 | 14 | ASSSRSSSGANVLT
TRBJ2-3 | TRBV7-3 | 12 | ASSSGQGVDTQY
TRBJ2-7 | TRBV6-1 | 15 | ASSEDPNRAHLYEQY
TRBJ2-5 | TRBV5-1 | 11 | ASSYGLQETQY
TRBJ2-7 | TRBV19 | 13 | ASSILGGTGHEQY
TRBJ1-1 | TRBV19 | 11 | ASSLGTGLLAF
TRBJ2-3 | TRBV6-5 | 14 | ASSSRDPASTDTQY
TRBJ2-3 | TRBV29-1 | 13 | SVRGLAISTDTQY
TRBJ2-7 | TRBV30 | 11 | AWSEGLSGEQY
TRBJ2-7 | TRBV11-3 | 16 | ASSLEMPGQVFFTEQY
TRBJ1-5 | TRBV5-1 | 12 | ASSPQGSNQPQH
TRBJ2-7 | TRBV3-1/TRBV3-2 | 11 | ASSGQGGYEQY
TRBJ1-1 | TRBV18 | 16 | ASSLQDRGQTMNTEAF
TRBJ2-3 | TRBV10-3 | 11 | ATEGGGTDTQY
TRBJ1-5 | TRBV6-5 | 12 | ASSYSLGNQPQH
TRBJ2-1 | TRBV29-1 | 12 | SVVGQGSGNEQF
TRBJ2-5 | TRBV5-6 | 11 | ASSGGWGETQY
TRBJ2-5 | TRBV5-4 | 15 | ASSSAKDRGLSETQY
TRBJ2-3 | TRBV6-5 | 12 | ASSRDWSTDTQY
TRBJ2-5 | TRBV6-5 | 11 | ASRSGRQETQY
TRBJ2-2 | TRBV5-4 | 10 | ASSLDTGELF
TRBJ2-2 | TRBV10-1 | 15 | ASSEGGASRNTGELF
TRBJ1-4 | TRBV25-1 | 16 | ASGRDEGFFATNEKLF
TRBJ2-6 | TRBV7-9 | 16 | ASRSGYSGHSGANVLT
TRBJ2-7 | TRBV15 | 14 | ATSRDRGQASYEQY
TRBJ2-6 | TRBV3-1/TRBV3-2 | 15 | ASSHRQAFSGANVLT
TRBJ1-2 | TRBV25-1 | 13 | ASSLSATGETGYT
TRBJ2-6 | TRBV2 | 10 | AGDTGANVLT
TRBJ2-7 | TRBV6-5 | 11 | ATRTGSSYEQY
TRBJ2-2 | TRBV24-1 | 11 | ATSDLLHGELF
TRBJ1-2 | TRBV28 | 11 | ASSTGPNYGYT
TRBJ2-1 | TRBV4-2 | 12 | ASSQDLGSNEQF
TRBJ2-3 | TRBV2 | 11 | ASPIRATDTQY
TRBJ2-1 | TRBV10-3 | 13 | AAYGTSGPYNEQF
TRBJ1-4 | TRBV27 | 14 | ASSLSPTAMNEKLF
TRBJ2-2 | TRBV6-2/TRBV6-3 | 15 | ASSYGRRQLITGELF
TRBJ2-7 | TRBV7-2 | 16 | ASSPQAPRRVSSYEQY
TRBJ1-2 | TRBV24-1 | 13 | ATSATYADSYGYT